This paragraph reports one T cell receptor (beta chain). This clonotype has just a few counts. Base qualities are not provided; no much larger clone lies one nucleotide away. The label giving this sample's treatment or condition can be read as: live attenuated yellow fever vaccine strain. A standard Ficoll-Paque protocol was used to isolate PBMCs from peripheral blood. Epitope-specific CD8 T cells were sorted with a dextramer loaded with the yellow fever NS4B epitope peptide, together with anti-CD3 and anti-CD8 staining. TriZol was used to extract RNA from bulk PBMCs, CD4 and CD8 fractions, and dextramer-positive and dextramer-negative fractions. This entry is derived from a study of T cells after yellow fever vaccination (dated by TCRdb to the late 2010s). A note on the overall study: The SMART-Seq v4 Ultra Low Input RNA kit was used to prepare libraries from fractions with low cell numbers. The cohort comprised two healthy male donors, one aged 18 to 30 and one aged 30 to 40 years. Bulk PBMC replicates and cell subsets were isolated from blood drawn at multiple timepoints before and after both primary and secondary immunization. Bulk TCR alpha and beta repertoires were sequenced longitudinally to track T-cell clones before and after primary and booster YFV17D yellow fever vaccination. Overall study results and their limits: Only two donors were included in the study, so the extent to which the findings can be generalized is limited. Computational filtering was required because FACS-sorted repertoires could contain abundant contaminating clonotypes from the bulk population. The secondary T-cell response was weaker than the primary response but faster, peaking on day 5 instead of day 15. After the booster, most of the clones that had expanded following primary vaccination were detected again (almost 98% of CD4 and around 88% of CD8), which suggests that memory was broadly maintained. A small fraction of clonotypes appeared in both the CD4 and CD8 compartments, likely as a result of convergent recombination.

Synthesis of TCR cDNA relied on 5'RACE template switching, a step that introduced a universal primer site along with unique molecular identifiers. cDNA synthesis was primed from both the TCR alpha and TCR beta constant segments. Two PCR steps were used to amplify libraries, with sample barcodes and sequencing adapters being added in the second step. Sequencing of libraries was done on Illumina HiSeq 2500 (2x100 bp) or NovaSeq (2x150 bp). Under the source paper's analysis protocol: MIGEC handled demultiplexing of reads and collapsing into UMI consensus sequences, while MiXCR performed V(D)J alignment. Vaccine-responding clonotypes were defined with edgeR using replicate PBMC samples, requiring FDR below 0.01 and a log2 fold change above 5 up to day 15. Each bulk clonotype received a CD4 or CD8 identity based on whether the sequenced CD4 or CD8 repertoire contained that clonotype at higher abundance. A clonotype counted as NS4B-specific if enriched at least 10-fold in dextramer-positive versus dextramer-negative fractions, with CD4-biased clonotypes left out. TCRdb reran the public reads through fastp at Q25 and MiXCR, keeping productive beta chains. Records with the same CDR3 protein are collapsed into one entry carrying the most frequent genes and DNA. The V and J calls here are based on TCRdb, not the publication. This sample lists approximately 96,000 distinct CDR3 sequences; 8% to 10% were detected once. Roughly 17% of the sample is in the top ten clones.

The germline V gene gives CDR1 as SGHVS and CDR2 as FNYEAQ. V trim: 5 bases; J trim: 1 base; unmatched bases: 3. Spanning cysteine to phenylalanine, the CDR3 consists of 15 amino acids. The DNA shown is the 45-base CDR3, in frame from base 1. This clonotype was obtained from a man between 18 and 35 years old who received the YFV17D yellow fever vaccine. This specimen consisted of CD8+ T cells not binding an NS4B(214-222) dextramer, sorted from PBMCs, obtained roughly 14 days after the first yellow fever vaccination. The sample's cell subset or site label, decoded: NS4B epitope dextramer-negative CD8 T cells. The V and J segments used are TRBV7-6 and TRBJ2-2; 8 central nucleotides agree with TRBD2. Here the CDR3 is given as CASSPGGWNTGELFF. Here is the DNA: TGTGCCAGCAGCCCGGGGGGGTGGAACACCGGGGAGCTGTTTTTT.